This note documents a single TCR beta chain sequence. The germline V gene encodes CDR1 SQVTM and CDR2 ANQGSEA. This CDR3 region has 14 residues. The trim removed 7 bases at V and 6 bases at J, leaving 9 bases unmatched. The data were taken from a study of T cell responses to AZD1222 COVID-19 vaccine. Measured with immunoSEQ multiplex PCR; TCRdb has only the in-frame clones, and not every one. The sample includes roughly 120,000 clones, around 89% seen only once; the top ten take less than 8.5%. The chain employs TRBV29-1 and TRBJ2-2, with 9 bases lining up with TRBD1. Sequencing was performed on peripheral blood, taken 28 days after the second AZD1222 dose. The sequence was obtained from an adult who received the AZD1222 COVID-19 vaccine. In DNA, the CDR3 is TGCAGCGCCCCGACAGGGGGTGACGCCGGGGAGCTGTTTTTT. Its translation: CSAPTGGDAGELFF.